This TCR beta chain was profiled in a study of cytomegalovirus exposure and HLA in healthy donors. Measured with immunoSEQ multiplex PCR; TCRdb has only the in-frame clones, and not every one. The top ten clones hold roughly 2.8% of a sample with about 200,000 clones, about 91% of them seen once. A remark on this clone: Its antigen is unknown.

Study results and limitations: As confirmed in vitro, three CMV-associated chains were specific for CMV antigens.

Germline V gives CDR1 MNHEY, CDR2 SMNVEV (reference sequence). The V and J ends lost 2 bases and 3 bases respectively, with 11 bases between them. The length of the CDR3 is 14 residues. The genes are TRBV27 and TRBJ2-7; maybe TRBD1 (6 bases). Sequencing was done on a sample of PBMCs. This TCR came from a woman younger than 30 in good health and CMV-seronegative. This CDR3 is CASSLALRGYEQYF. The CDR3 DNA is TGTGCCAGCAGTTTAGCTCTCAGGGGCTACGAGCAGTACTTC.